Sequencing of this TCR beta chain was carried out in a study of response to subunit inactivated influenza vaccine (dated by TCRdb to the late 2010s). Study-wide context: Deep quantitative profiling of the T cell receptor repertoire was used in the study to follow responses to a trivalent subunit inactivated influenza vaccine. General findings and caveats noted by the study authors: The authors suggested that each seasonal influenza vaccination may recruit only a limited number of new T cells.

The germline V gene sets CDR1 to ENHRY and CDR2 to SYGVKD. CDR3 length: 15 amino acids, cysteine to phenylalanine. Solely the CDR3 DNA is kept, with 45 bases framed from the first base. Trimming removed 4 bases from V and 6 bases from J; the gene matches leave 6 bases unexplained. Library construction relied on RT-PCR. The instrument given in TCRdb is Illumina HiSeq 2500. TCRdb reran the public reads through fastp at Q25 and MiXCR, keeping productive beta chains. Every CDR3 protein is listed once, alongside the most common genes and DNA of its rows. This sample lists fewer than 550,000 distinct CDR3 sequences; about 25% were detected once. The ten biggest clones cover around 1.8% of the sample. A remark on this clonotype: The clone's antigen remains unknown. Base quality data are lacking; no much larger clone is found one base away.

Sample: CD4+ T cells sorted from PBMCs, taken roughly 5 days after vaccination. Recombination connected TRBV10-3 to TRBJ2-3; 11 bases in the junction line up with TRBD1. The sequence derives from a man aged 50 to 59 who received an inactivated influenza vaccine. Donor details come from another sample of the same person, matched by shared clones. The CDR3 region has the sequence CAISGGQGEGDTQYF. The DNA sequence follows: TGTGCCATCAGTGGGGGACAGGGGGAAGGTGATACGCAGTATTTT.